Below, one T cell receptor (beta chain) is given with its context. Antigen unknown. Germline V gene data show CDR1 as MNHEY and CDR2 as SVGAGI. Trimming removed 3 bases at V and 2 bases at J, with 11 bases between. The CDR3 has 14 residues. The data belong to a study of vaccination and CD4 T cells after COVID-19. The study's findings and limits: The median number of SARS-CoV-2-reactive clonotypes increased from roughly 21 to 40, a change that did not reach significance.

Described treatment: roughly 10-day PBMC culture with coronavirus spike peptide pools or control peptides (ViraFEST assay). Oncomine TCR Beta short-read sequencing was applied to DNA from cultured CD4+ T cells. TCRdb processed the PCR reads anew with MiXCR; each CDR3 protein has one entry. This sample carries about 20,000 distinct CDR3 sequences, 43% of them seen once, and the ten largest clones take 2.5% to 3%. V usage is TRBV6-5 and J usage is TRBJ2-7; D unclear. The sequence derives from a human donor who had recovered from COVID-19. Sequencing was performed on CD4+ T cells from blood, cultured in vitro, taken after SARS-CoV-2 vaccination. CDR3 sequence: CASSYDWATYEQYF. The CDR3 region has the DNA TGTGCCAGCAGTTATGATTGGGCGACCTACGAGCAGTACTTC.